These 3 T cell receptor beta chains came from one sample sequenced in a study of human T cells and chemical hapten exposure. Time point described: patch test 2, 6 weeks after DPC sensitization. The treatment denotes: therapeutic diphenylcyclopropenone sensitization with weekly scalp DPC. Extraction of total RNA was performed on unfractionated whole blood. TCRdb re-analysed the RACE reads in MiXCR, keeping a single row per CDR3 protein. The repertoire holds 40,000 or so distinct CDR3 sequences, with approximately 10% as singletons. This material consisted of whole blood, taken in connection with sensitization to the hapten diphenylcyclopropenone (DPC). These receptors were obtained from a woman between 25 and 40 years old with alopecia areata. Some clones in this sample may be carry-over from other donors' samples.

The V call is TRBV29-1, the J call TRBJ2-1, with TRBD1 identical over 11 bases. The CDR3 runs to 14 residues. V shed 7 bases, J shed 9 bases, and the junction held 11 bases outside the gene matches. From germline, CDR1 is SQVTM and CDR2 ANQGSEA. CDR3 sequence: CSASRGQGVSEQFF. CDR3 coding DNA: TGCAGCGCGTCCCGGGGACAGGGGGTATCTGAGCAGTTCTTC.

This clonotype was found a few times. This chain links TRBV7-3 with TRBJ2-1; the D is unclear. V was pared by 5 bases and J by 3 bases, with 8 bases between. Germline V gene sequence: CDR1 SGHTA, CDR2 FQGTGA. The CDR3 runs to 13 residues. The chain's CDR3 is CASSPSYYNEQFF. The DNA for the CDR3 is TGTGCCAGCAGCCCCTCTTACTACAATGAGCAGTTCTTC.

Ten or more counts support this clonotype. The V call is TRBV12-3 or TRBV12-4, the J call TRBJ2-5; 11 bases align to TRBD1. Germline trimming cut 5 bases from V and 0 bases from J; bases unmatched to any gene: 2. This CDR3 is 15 amino acids long. The CDR3: CASSGGQGDQETQYF. In DNA, the CDR3 is TGTGCCAGCAGTGGGGGACAGGGGGACCAAGAGACCCAGTACTTC.